This TCR beta chain was captured in a study of beta chain features in type 1 diabetes. Study results and limitations: Relative to healthy donors, patients appeared to have naive, central memory and Treg TCRB repertoires that were more similar. Whether TCRB rearrangement is influenced by HLA type was left unresolved in this analysis. It was possible that PCR favored shorter templates, equally so in patients and controls.

There are a few counts of this clone. Its antigen is unknown. Germline CDR1 is SGHAT and CDR2 is FQNNGV. Trimming pared 6 bases from V and 9 bases from J, leaving 9 bases between. This CDR3 has 11 residues. The study reverse transcribed the entire isolated RNA, so it sequenced expressed TCRB transcripts. Generated by immunoSEQ multiplex PCR, the TCRdb table keeps only in-frame clones and is missing some. Of almost 250,000 clones listed, roughly 14% are singletons. Populations obtained by sorting all exceeded 98% purity. The sequence came from a woman in her forties in good health. J is TRBJ2-1 and V is TRBV11-2; D ambiguous. Sequencing used naive CD4+ T cells from blood. Written as DNA, the CDR3 is TGTGCCAGCAGTCCAGCAGGTGAGCAGTTCTTC. Translation: CASSPAGEQFF.